This T cell receptor beta chain was sequenced in a study of CD8+ T cells in alopecia areata. Study-wide context: In an open-label trial, patients got 5 to 10 mg tofacitinib twice daily. Tofacitinib therapy took 6 to 18 months; 6 months off drug came after. Findings of the study overall: Only one nonresponder was present, which leaves the link between baseline CD8+ expansion and response uncertain. Compared with normal scalp, lesional scalp had higher clonality and more expanded CD8+ clones.

Sequencing relied on a cDNA template that was reverse transcribed from extracted RNA. The assay was immunoSEQ multiplex PCR, and TCRdb's table has in-frame clones only and misses some. The sample holds about 190,000 clones; about 60% are singletons and the top ten take 0.65% to 0.7%. Regarding this clone: Its matching antigen is unknown.

As for treatment: oral pan-JAK inhibitor, 5-10 mg twice daily. The CDR3 sequence is 12 residues long. V lost 4 bases and J 2 bases, leaving 9 bases between the germline ends. In germline, CDR1 is SQVTM, CDR2 ANQGSEA. Sequenced here: CD4+ T cells sorted from blood, sampled at week 4, from a patient treated with tofacitinib. This TCR came from a human donor with alopecia areata. The V call is TRBV29-1, the J call TRBJ2-7, with D perhaps matching TRBD1 (6 bases). Here the CDR3 DNA reads TGCAGCGTTGTAAAGGGGGCCTACGAGCAGTACTTC. Its protein is CSVVKGAYEQYF.